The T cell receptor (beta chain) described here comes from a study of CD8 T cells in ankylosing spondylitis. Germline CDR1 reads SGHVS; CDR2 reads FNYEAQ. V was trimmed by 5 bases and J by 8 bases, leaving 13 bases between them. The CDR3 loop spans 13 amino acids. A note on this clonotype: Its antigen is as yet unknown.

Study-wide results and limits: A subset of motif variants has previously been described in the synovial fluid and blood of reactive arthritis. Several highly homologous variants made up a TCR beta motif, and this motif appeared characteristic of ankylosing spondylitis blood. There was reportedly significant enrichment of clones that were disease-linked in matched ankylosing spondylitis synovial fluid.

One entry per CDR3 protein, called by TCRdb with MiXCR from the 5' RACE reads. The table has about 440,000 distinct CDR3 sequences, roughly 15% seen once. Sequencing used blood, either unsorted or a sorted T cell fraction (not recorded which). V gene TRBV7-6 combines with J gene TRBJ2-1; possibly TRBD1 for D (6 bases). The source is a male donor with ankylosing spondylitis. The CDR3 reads CASSVGGEDEQFF. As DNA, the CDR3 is TGTGCCAGCAGCGTAGGGGGTGAGGATGAGCAGTTCTTC.